This TCR beta chain was identified in a study of blood T cell repertoires in COVID-19. Trimming cost V 6 bases and J 3 bases, with 9 bases left between them. Germline V gene data show CDR1 as MNHNY and CDR2 as SVGAGI (reference sequence). There are 12 residues in the CDR3. Assay used: immunoSEQ multiplex PCR; TCRdb lists only in-frame clones, some missing. Of hundreds of thousands of clones in the sample, 88% were seen once. Sequenced: peripheral blood. The rearrangement joins TRBV6-6 to TRBJ2-7, with D possibly TRBD1 on 5 matching bases. The source is a woman aged 70-85 years with COVID-19, enrolled during active disease. For the CDR3, the DNA is TGTGCCAGCAGGCAACAGGACTACGAGCAGTACTTC. Its translation is CASRQQDYEQYF.